The 4 T cell receptor beta chains listed next were all sequenced from one sample in a study of beta chain features in type 1 diabetes. Expressed TCRB transcripts got sequenced, as all isolated RNA was reverse transcribed. Sequencing was performed with immunoSEQ multiplex PCR; in TCRdb, only in-frame clones are kept and a portion is missing. This table has more than 300,000 clones, 7% to 10% appearing once. Study outcomes and limitations: All four CD4+ subsets from Type 1 diabetes patients carried moderately but significantly shorter TCRB CDR3s.

Their antigens remain unidentified. Sequenced sample: central memory CD4+ T cells from blood. These receptors originate from a man aged 30-40 years with type 1 diabetes.

This clone showed up just a few times. V and J are TRBV5-6 and TRBJ2-2; possible D gene TRBD1, 5 bases. Germline CDR1 and CDR2: SGHDT and YYEEEE. The CDR3 is 16 residues long. The V end lost 0 bases, the J end lost 5 bases, and 14 bases lay between the germline ends. The CDR3 loop reads CASSLGSAGKTGELFF. DNA for the CDR3: TGTGCCAGCAGCTTGGGATCGGCAGGGAAGACCGGGGAGCTGTTTTTT. Using reference TRBV5-6 and TRBJ2-2 for the parts outside the CDR3, the full variable domain is DAGVTQSPTHLIKTRGQQVTLRCSPKSGHDTVSWYQQALGQGPQFIFQYYEEEERQRGNFPDRFSGHQFPNYSSELNVNALLLGDSALYLCASSLGSAGKTGELFFGEGSRLTVL.

V is TRBV6-5 and J is TRBJ2-5; 10 bases align to TRBD2. Looked up from germline, CDR1 is MNHEY and CDR2 is SVGAGI. The trim removed 4 bases at V and 5 bases at J, leaving 10 bases unmatched. CDR3 length: 16 amino acids. Here the CDR3 reads CASSSPSGGARETQYF. The CDR3 DNA is TGTGCCAGCAGTTCTCCAAGCGGGGGGGCCAGGGAGACCCAGTACTTC.

This clone occurred a few times. The same CDR3 can be traced to other DNA sequences in this sample. V gene TRBV27 combines with J gene TRBJ2-1; either TRBD1 or TRBD2 may fit D (5 bases each). The CDR3 has 12 amino acids. Germline-derived CDR1 and CDR2 are MNHEY and SMNVEV (reference sequence). Trimming left V 2 bases short and J 9 bases short, with 8 bases between. The CDR3 reads CASSLLRGEQFF. The CDR3 bases are TGTGCCAGCAGTTTACTGAGGGGTGAGCAGTTCTTC.

The chain employs TRBV29-1 and TRBJ1-5; D gene ambiguous. Germline V gene lookup returns CDR1 SQVTM and CDR2 ANQGSEA. Trimming cost V 5 bases and J 3 bases, with 11 bases left between them. This CDR3 contains 13 residues. The chain's CDR3 is CSVLMQLNQPQHF. The CDR3 DNA reads as TGCAGCGTTTTAATGCAGCTCAATCAGCCCCAGCATTTT.